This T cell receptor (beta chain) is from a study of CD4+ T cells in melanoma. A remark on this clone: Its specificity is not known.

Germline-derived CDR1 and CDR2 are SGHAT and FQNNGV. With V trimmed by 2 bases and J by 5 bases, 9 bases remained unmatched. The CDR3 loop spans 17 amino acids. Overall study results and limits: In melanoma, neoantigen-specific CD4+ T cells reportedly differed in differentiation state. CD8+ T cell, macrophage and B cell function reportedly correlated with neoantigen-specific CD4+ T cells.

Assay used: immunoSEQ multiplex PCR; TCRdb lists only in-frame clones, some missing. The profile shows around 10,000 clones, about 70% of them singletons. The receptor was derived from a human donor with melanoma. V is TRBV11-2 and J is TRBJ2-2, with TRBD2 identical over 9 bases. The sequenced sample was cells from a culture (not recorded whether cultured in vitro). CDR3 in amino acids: CASSLPQTSGKTGELFF. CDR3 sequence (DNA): TGTGCCAGCAGCTTACCCCAGACTAGCGGCAAAACCGGGGAGCTGTTTTTT.